These 29 T cell receptor beta chains were all obtained from the same sample, sequenced in a study of neoadjuvant anti-PD-1 for oral cavity cancer. Sequenced by immunoSEQ multiplex PCR; TCRdb stores in-frame clones only, minus some. The profile shows roughly 40,000 clones, approximately 80% of them singletons. Time point specified: after neoadjuvant nivolumab, at surgical resection. Sequences were derived from PBMCs, sampled after nivolumab (anti-PD-1) treatment. The receptor source for this set is a person aged 40 to 85 with oral cavity squamous cell carcinoma.

This clone came up once. This chain connects TRBV2 to TRBJ2-3, with 8 bases that match TRBD1. J lost 1 base, V lost 10 bases, and 4 bases had no gene match. The length of the CDR3 is 13 residues. Germline V CDR1 and CDR2: SNHLY, FYNNEI. CDR3 sequence: CAIMTGGTDTQYF. The DNA for the CDR3 is TGTGCCATCATGACAGGGGGCACAGATACGCAGTATTTT.

The CDR3: CASSLGQGAKTEAFF. The CDR3 DNA follows: TGTGCCAGCAGCTTAGGACAGGGGGCGAAGACTGAAGCTTTCTTT. V is TRBV11-1 and J is TRBJ1-1; 10 positions match TRBD1. Germline V lookup: CDR1 SGHAT, CDR2 FQDESV (reference sequence). J lost 5 bases, V lost 1 base, and 4 bases had no gene match. This CDR3 has 15 amino acids.

In its sample, this clone was seen once. The chain joins TRBV2 to TRBJ2-7; TRBD1 agrees at 10 bases. The CDR3 extends over 14 amino acids. V shed 6 bases and J 5 bases; nucleotides not matched to a gene: 7. Germline CDR1 and CDR2: SNHLY and FYNNEI. CDR3 coding DNA: TGTGCCAGCAGCGACAGGGGGCGCGCGCACGAGCAGTACTTC. Translated, it gives CASSDRGRAHEQYF.

The chain combines TRBV29-1 with TRBJ2-7, with D possibly matching TRBD1 (6 bases). V lost 5 bases and J 1 base, leaving 24 bases between the germline ends. Germline V CDR1 and CDR2: SQVTM, ANQGSEA. The CDR3 covers 17 residues. As DNA, the CDR3 is TGCAGCGTTCCGAGGGGGTGGGGGCATAGGGGGTCCTACGAGCAGTACTTC. This gives the protein CSVPRGWGHRGSYEQYF.

The chain joins TRBV11-2 to TRBJ2-1, with TRBD2 identical over 9 bases. The germline V gene has CDR1 SGHAT and CDR2 FQNNGV. The V and J ends lost 5 bases and 1 base, in that order; junction bases with no gene match: 3. This CDR3 is 15 amino acids long. CDR3 residues: CASSVTSGSYNEQFF. CDR3 in DNA: TGTGCCAGCAGCGTGACTAGCGGTTCCTACAATGAGCAGTTCTTC.

The J gene is TRBJ1-5, the V gene TRBV18, with TRBD1 identical over 8 bases. The V and J ends lost 0 bases and 0 bases, in that order; junction bases with no gene match: 4. From germline, CDR1 is KGHSH and CDR2 LQKENI. This CDR3 is 17 amino acids long. Here the CDR3 reads CASSPPGTGRSNQPQHF. CDR3 nucleotides: TGTGCCAGCTCACCACCGGGGACAGGACGTAGCAATCAGCCCCAGCATTTT.

This clone appeared a few times. The chain couples TRBV5-1 to TRBJ1-2; perhaps TRBD1 as D (5 bases). Germline CDR1 SGHRS, CDR2 YFSETQ. With 2 bases removed from V and 2 bases from J, the gap between germline ends came to 10 bases. The CDR3 spans 14 residues. CDR3 protein: CASSFLGGNYGYTF. The DNA of the CDR3 is TGCGCCAGCAGCTTCCTGGGGGGGAACTATGGCTACACCTTC. The entire variable domain, with the rest obtained from reference TRBV5-1 and TRBJ1-2, is as follows: KAGVTQTPRYLIKTRGQQVTLSCSPISGHRSVSWYQQTPGQGLQFLFEYFSETQRNKGNFPGRFSGRQFSNSRSEMNVSTLELGDSALYLCASSFLGGNYGYTFGSGTRLTVV.

The chain links TRBV7-3 to TRBJ2-3; 12 bases map to TRBD2. The CDR3 contains 15 residues. CDR1 SGHTA and CDR2 FQGTGA come from the germline V gene. Trimming cost V 3 bases and J 4 bases; bases outside gene matches: 2. As DNA, the CDR3 is TGTGCCAGCAGCTTGACTAGCGGGAGTTCAGATACGCAGTATTTT. Protein sequence: CASSLTSGSSDTQYF.

The rearrangement uses TRBV5-4 and TRBJ1-2; unclear D gene. This CDR3 has 14 amino acids. Between the trimmed V and J ends, which lost 0 bases and 4 bases, there was a span of 10 bases. Germline V CDR1 and CDR2: SGHNT, YYREEE (reference sequence). The CDR3 DNA reads TGTGCCAGCAGCTTGGCCGGCGGACCCTATGGCTACACCTTC. It translates to CASSLAGGPYGYTF. The complete variable domain, with remaining parts taken from reference TRBV5-4 and TRBJ1-2, reads ETGVTQSPTHLIKTRGQQVTLRCSSQSGHNTVSWYQQALGQGPQFIFQYYREEENGRGNFPPRFSGLQFPNYSSELNVNALELDDSALYLCASSLAGGPYGYTFGSGTRLTVV.

This clone was seen once. V gene TRBV19 combines with J gene TRBJ1-2, with D unclear. V was trimmed by 6 bases and J by 7 bases, leaving 24 bases between them. The CDR3 sequence is 16 residues long. The germline gives CDR1 LNHDA, CDR2 SQIVND (reference sequence). The CDR3 loop reads CASREVLYELAGGYTF. The CDR3 region has the DNA TGTGCCAGTAGAGAGGTGCTGTATGAGCTCGCTGGTGGCTACACCTTC.

This chain joins TRBV27 and TRBJ2-7; a possible D gene is TRBD2 (6 bases). The V end lost 5 bases, the J end lost 5 bases, and 19 bases lay between the germline ends. Germline V gene sequence: CDR1 MNHEY, CDR2 SMNVEV (reference sequence). This CDR3 comprises 15 residues. The CDR3: CASSGTGLTEHEQYF. Here the CDR3 DNA reads TGTGCCAGCAGTGGAACGGGACTCACAGAACACGAGCAGTACTTC.

The chain is built from TRBV9 and TRBJ2-3, with D unresolved. The germline CDR1 and CDR2 sequences are SGDLS and YYNGEE. The CDR3 runs to 13 residues. The V and J ends lost 0 bases and 8 bases respectively, with 10 bases between them. As DNA, the CDR3 is TGTGCCAGCAGCGTAGCTCCGCCGGGTACGCAGTATTTT. Protein: CASSVAPPGTQYF.

This clone was counted a few times. The J gene is TRBJ2-7, the V gene TRBV4-1; 10 positions agree with TRBD2. The V gene's germline CDR1 is MGHRA and CDR2 YSYEKL. With V trimmed by 3 bases and J by 2 bases, 13 bases remained unmatched. This CDR3 spans 18 amino acids. CDR3: CASSQAELLAGAAYEQYF. CDR3 coding DNA: TGCGCCAGCAGCCAGGCCGAGCTCCTAGCGGGGGCCGCCTACGAGCAGTACTTC.

This clone was recorded only once. The chain uses TRBV7-9 and TRBJ1-2; D unclear. The germline V gene encodes CDR1 SEHNR and CDR2 FQNEAQ (reference sequence). This CDR3 has 14 residues. Trimming stripped 5 bases from V and 8 bases from J, with 18 bases between. The CDR3 loop is CASSPLRITIGYTF. DNA for the CDR3: TGTGCCAGCAGCCCGCTACGGATAACTATAGGCTACACCTTC.

This chain joins TRBV19 and TRBJ1-6, with a weak D call TRBD1 (6 bases). The germline CDR1 and CDR2 sequences are LNHDA and SQIVND (reference sequence). CDR3 size: 15 residues. V lost 5 bases and J lost 9, with 17 bases in between. The CDR3 protein is CASSLRQAFGSPLHF. In DNA form, the CDR3 reads TGTGCCAGTAGTCTCCGACAGGCGTTCGGTTCACCCCTCCACTTT.

The chain has TRBV2 and TRBJ2-3; D may correspond to TRBD1 or TRBD2 (7 bases each). The CDR3 is 15 residues long. Germline V CDR1 and CDR2: SNHLY, FYNNEI. CDR3 in DNA: TGTGCACAGGGGAGGGTGGGGAATTCCACAGATACGCAGTATTTT. This gives the protein CAQGRVGNSTDTQYF.

This clone came up once. V gene TRBV7-9 combines with J gene TRBJ1-1; no reliable D call. From germline, CDR1 is SEHNR and CDR2 FQNEAQ (reference sequence). The CDR3 has 13 amino acids. Trimming stripped 5 bases from V and 0 bases from J, with 7 bases between. The CDR3 protein is CASSPFMNTEAFF. In DNA form, the CDR3 reads TGTGCCAGCAGCCCCTTTATGAACACTGAAGCTTTCTTT. The variable domain in full, with the rest retrieved from reference TRBV7-9 and TRBJ1-1, is DTGVSQNPRHKITKRGQNVTFRCDPISEHNRLYWYRQTLGQGPEFLTYFQNEAQLEKSRLLSDRFSAERPKGSFSTLEIQRTEQGDSAMYLCASSPFMNTEAFFGQGTRLTVV.

This chain uses TRBV2 with TRBJ2-2; the D is unclear. V dropped 1 base and J dropped 0 bases, with 9 bases sitting between them. CDR3 length: 16 amino acids. Germline CDR1 SNHLY, CDR2 FYNNEI. CDR3 bases: TGTGCCAGCAGTGAAGAGGTTCCGCCGAACACCGGGGAGCTGTTTTTT. It codes for CASSEEVPPNTGELFF.

This chain uses TRBV6-1 with TRBJ1-2; D is uncertain. This CDR3 is 10 amino acids long. Germline V gives CDR1 MNHNS, CDR2 SASEGT. Deletions cut 1 base from V and 10 bases from J, with 4 bases between. The CDR3 region is CASSEVIYTF. The CDR3 nucleotides read TGTGCCAGCAGTGAAGTCATCTACACCTTC.

In its sample, this clone was seen a few times. This sequence joins TRBV11-2 and TRBJ2-7; a possible D gene is TRBD1 (5 bases). The CDR3 has 16 residues. V was cut by 0 bases and J by 3 bases, with 15 bases left in between. CDR1 is SGHAT, CDR2 FQNNGV, per germline. As DNA, the CDR3 is TGTGCCAGCAGCTTAGATAACAGGCAGTACCTCTACGAGCAGTACTTC. Protein sequence: CASSLDNRQYLYEQYF.

The chain joins TRBV18 to TRBJ2-2, with D perhaps matching TRBD2 (5 bases). From germline, CDR1 is KGHSH and CDR2 LQKENI. The V gene lost 3 bases and the J gene lost 10 bases, with 12 bases spanning the gap. This CDR3 is 13 amino acids long. The CDR3 sequence: CASSPARETELFF. The CDR3, as DNA: TGTGCCAGCTCACCTGCTCGGGAAACGGAGCTGTTTTTT. Looking up the rest from reference TRBV18 and TRBJ2-2 gives the full variable domain: NAGVMQNPRHLVRRRGQEARLRCSPMKGHSHVYWYRQLPEEGLKFMVYLQKENIIDESGMPKERFSAEFPKEGPSILRIQQVVRGDSAAYFCASSPARETELFFGEGSRLTVL.

The chain joins TRBV19 to TRBJ1-4, with TRBD1 as a possible D gene (6 bases). Per the germline V gene, CDR1 is LNHDA and CDR2 is SQIVND (reference sequence). Trimming stripped 6 bases from V and 7 bases from J, with 15 bases between. The CDR3 has 14 residues. Here the CDR3 DNA reads TGTGCCAGTAGCTTCCGGGACATCACTGAAAAACTGTTTTTT. Protein: CASSFRDITEKLFF.

The V gene is TRBV4-1, the J gene TRBJ2-4; D is undetermined. V shed 1 base and J shed 2 bases, with 12 bases lying between them. Germline V gene data show CDR1 as MGHRA and CDR2 as YSYEKL. The CDR3 is 16 amino acids. The CDR3 DNA sequence: TGCGCCAGCAGCCAAGTAGAGAAGTTCCCCAAAAACATTCAGTACTTC. Protein sequence: CASSQVEKFPKNIQYF.

This rearrangement joins TRBV25-1 to TRBJ2-3; D not certain. V was cut by 0 bases and J by 4 bases, with 8 bases left in between. CDR1 is MGHDK and CDR2 is SYGVNS in the germline V gene. The CDR3 is 14 amino acids. The CDR3 DNA reads as TGTGCCAGCAGTGAATATATTCAAGCAGATACGCAGTATTTT. Protein: CASSEYIQADTQYF. The full variable domain, rest sourced from reference TRBV25-1 and TRBJ2-3, is EADIYQTPRYLVIGTGKKITLECSQTMGHDKMYWYQQDPGMELHLIHYSYGVNSTEKGDLSSESTVSRIRTEHFPLTLESARPSHTSQYLCASSEYIQADTQYFGPGTRLTVL.

The chain recombines TRBV5-1 with TRBJ1-1, with D perhaps TRBD1 (6 bases). Germline V lookup: CDR1 SGHRS, CDR2 YFSETQ. V was pared by 4 bases and J by 6 bases, with 16 bases between. The CDR3 covers 14 residues. The CDR3 spells CASSIYLTGSEAFF. CDR3 bases: TGCGCCAGCAGCATTTACCTGACAGGATCTGAAGCTTTCTTT.

With regard to this clone: In the same sample, other DNA sequences code for this CDR3. The chain couples TRBV7-9 to TRBJ1-3, with D unclear. V was cut by 1 base and J by 0 bases, with 4 bases left in between. Germline loops: CDR1 SEHNR, CDR2 FQNEAQ (reference sequence). This CDR3 spans 14 amino acids. As DNA, the CDR3 is TGTGCCAGCAGCTTAGGGCACTCTGGAAACACCATATATTTT. Protein product: CASSLGHSGNTIYF. Using reference TRBV7-9 and TRBJ1-3 for the parts outside the CDR3, the full variable domain is DTGVSQNPRHKITKRGQNVTFRCDPISEHNRLYWYRQTLGQGPEFLTYFQNEAQLEKSRLLSDRFSAERPKGSFSTLEIQRTEQGDSAMYLCASSLGHSGNTIYFGEGSWLTVV.

This clone was found a few times. The chain has TRBV19 and TRBJ2-7; 7 bases are a match to TRBD1. CDR3 length equals 15 residues. Germline V gene lookup returns CDR1 LNHDA and CDR2 SQIVND (reference sequence). With 4 bases clipped from V and 4 bases from J, the junction kept 10 bases outside the gene matches. CDR3 region: CASSKTGTVSYEQYF. The CDR3 DNA reads as TGTGCCAGTAGTAAGACTGGGACAGTATCTTACGAGCAGTACTTC.

The V and J genes are TRBV5-8 and TRBJ1-5; 8 nucleotides agree with TRBD1. V trimming: 4 bases; J trimming: 3 bases; junction bases outside the gene matches: 12. CDR3 size: 17 residues. The V gene's germline CDR1 is SGHTS and CDR2 YDEGEE. The CDR3 loop is CASSRGTGPSLNQPQHF. The CDR3 region has the DNA TGTGCCAGCAGCCGGGGGACAGGACCGAGCCTCAATCAGCCCCAGCATTTT.

The chain carries TRBV28 and TRBJ2-7, with D hard to call. This CDR3 is 14 amino acids long. Trimming removed 8 bases from V and 1 base from J, with 15 bases in between. Germline V gene lookup returns CDR1 MDHEN and CDR2 SYDVKM. The CDR3 nucleotides are TGTGCCAGCCGCTCTCCCGTCCCTTCCTACGAGCAGTACTTC. This codes for CASRSPVPSYEQYF.